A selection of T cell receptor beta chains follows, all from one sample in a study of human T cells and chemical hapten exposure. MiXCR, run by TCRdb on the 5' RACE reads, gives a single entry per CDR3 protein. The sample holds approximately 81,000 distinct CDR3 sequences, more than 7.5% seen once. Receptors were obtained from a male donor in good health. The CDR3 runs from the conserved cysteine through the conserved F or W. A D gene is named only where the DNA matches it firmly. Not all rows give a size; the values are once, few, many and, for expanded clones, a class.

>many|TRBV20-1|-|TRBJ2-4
CSARDIRLLAKNIQYF
TGCAGTGCTAGAGATATCAGACTTCTAGCCAAAAACATTCAGTACTTC
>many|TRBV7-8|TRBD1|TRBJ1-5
CASNKDRVGREDQPQHF
TGTGCCAGCAACAAGGACAGGGTGGGGCGTGAGGATCAGCCCCAGCATTTT
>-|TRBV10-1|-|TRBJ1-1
CASSEPPGHEAFF
TGCGCCAGCAGTGAGCCACCCGGGCATGAAGCTTTCTTT
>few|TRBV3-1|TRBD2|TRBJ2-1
CASSQEAREVYQFF
TGTGCCAGCAGCCAAGAGGCGCGGGAGGTGTATCAGTTCTTC
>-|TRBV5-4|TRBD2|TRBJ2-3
CASSGIAGATDTQYF
TGTGCCAGCAGCGGCATAGCGGGAGCCACAGATACGCAGTATTTT
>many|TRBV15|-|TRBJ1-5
CATSRGPPPSNQPQHF
TGTGCCACCAGCAGAGGCCCTCCACCCAGCAATCAGCCCCAGCATTTT
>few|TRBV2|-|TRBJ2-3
CASSEAIEDFWQGGTDTQYF
TGTGCCAGCAGTGAAGCGATAGAGGATTTTTGGCAAGGTGGAACAGATACGCAGTATTTT
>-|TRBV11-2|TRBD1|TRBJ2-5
CASSLVSPGGVQETQYF
TGTGCCAGCAGCTTAGTGAGTCCAGGGGGCGTTCAAGAGACCCAGTACTTC
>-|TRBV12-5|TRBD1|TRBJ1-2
CASGPAGTGNYGYTF
TGTGCTAGTGGTCCTGCCGGGACAGGGAACTATGGCTACACCTTC
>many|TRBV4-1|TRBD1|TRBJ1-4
CASSQDKRTGGEKLFF
TGCGCCAGCAGCCAAGATAAAAGGACAGGGGGAGAAAAACTGTTTTTT
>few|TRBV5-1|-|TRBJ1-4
CASSLGPNEKLFF
TGCGCCAGCAGCTTGGGGCCAAATGAAAAACTGTTTTTT
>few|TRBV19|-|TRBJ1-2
CASSPGAYGYTF
TGTGCCAGTAGTCCAGGCGCGTATGGCTACACCTTC
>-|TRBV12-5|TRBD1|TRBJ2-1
CASGLVHKRGPWYNEQFF
TGTGCTAGTGGTTTGGTACATAAAAGGGGGCCTTGGTACAATGAGCAGTTCTTC
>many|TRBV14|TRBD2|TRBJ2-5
CASSHRAGGGKETQYF
TGTGCCAGCAGCCATAGAGCGGGAGGAGGGAAAGAGACCCAGTACTTC
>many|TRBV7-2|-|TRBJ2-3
CASSSDYLSTDTQYF
TGTGCCAGCAGCTCAGACTACCTAAGCACAGATACGCAGTATTTT
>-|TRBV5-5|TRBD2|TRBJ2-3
CASSLQTSGGDTQYF
TGTGCCAGCAGCCTCCAGACTAGCGGGGGAGATACGCAGTATTTT
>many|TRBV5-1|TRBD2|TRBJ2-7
CASMWTSGGLSYEQYF
TGCGCCAGCATGTGGACTAGCGGGGGACTCTCCTACGAGCAGTACTTC
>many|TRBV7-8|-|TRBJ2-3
CASSLGTHPSTDTQYF
TGTGCCAGCAGCTTAGGGACCCATCCGAGCACAGATACGCAGTATTTT
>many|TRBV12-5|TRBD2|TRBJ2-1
CASGLGLAGASWNEQFF
TGTGCTAGTGGTTTGGGACTAGCGGGAGCGTCTTGGAATGAGCAGTTCTTC
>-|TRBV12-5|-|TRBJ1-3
CASGLVLQGPRTYSGNTIYF
TGTGCTAGTGGTTTGGTACTTCAGGGTCCTAGGACATACTCTGGAAACACCATATATTTT
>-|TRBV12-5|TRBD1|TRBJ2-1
CASGPQGPYNEQFF
TGTGCTAGTGGTCCACAGGGGCCCTACAATGAGCAGTTCTTC
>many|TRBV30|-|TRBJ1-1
CAWSDRQGTEAFF
TGTGCCTGGAGTGACCGCCAGGGGACTGAAGCTTTCTTT